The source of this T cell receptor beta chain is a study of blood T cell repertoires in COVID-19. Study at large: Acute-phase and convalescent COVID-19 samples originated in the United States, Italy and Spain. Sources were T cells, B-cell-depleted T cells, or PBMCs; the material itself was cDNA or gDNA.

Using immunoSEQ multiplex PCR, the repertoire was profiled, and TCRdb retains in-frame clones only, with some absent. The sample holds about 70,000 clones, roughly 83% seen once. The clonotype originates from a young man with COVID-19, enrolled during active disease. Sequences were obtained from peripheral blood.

This CDR3 is CATSSSGGGKIVFF. The CDR3 region has the DNA TGTGCCACCAGCAGTTCAGGGGGAGGAAAAATAGTGTTTTTT. The chain employs TRBV15 and TRBJ1-4, with TRBD1 matching 7 bases. Trimming cost V 3 bases and J 15 bases; bases outside gene matches: 13. The CDR3 is 14 amino acids. Per germline, CDR1 LNHNV and CDR2 YYDKDF (reference sequence).